This T cell receptor (beta chain) was identified in a study of blood T cell repertoires in COVID-19. Background on the study: Spain, Italy and the United States supplied samples that represented acute and convalescent COVID-19. The cDNA or gDNA used as material had been derived from T cells, B-cell-depleted T cells, or PBMCs.

The data were produced by immunoSEQ multiplex PCR, yet TCRdb's version contains in-frame clones alone and is incomplete. Among 350,000 to 450,000 clones listed, around nine tenths were seen once. The trim removed 2 bases at V and 7 bases at J, leaving 2 bases unmatched. The CDR3 runs 13 residues. A case of COVID-19 had been met by exposed participants within 2 weeks before study entry. The sequence derives from a woman aged 18-29 years who had been exposed to COVID-19. The sample comprised PBMCs or T cells enriched from blood (not recorded which). The rearrangement links TRBV5-7 to TRBJ1-5; TRBD1 matches 8 bases. TRBV5-7 is an ORF, and what it does is uncertain. CDR3 region: CASSLTGGQPQHF. In DNA, the CDR3 is TGTGCCAGCAGCTTAACAGGGGGGCAGCCCCAGCATTTT.